This TCR beta chain was obtained from a study of blood T cell repertoires in COVID-19. Libraries were prepared by immunoSEQ multiplex PCR; TCRdb keeps only in-frame clonotypes and omits some of them. The sample contains over 130,000 clones, 65% to 85% of which appear only once. The CDR3 totals 15 residues. V lost 5 bases and J lost 3; bases outside the gene matches: 7. Germline V CDR1 and CDR2: SGHTA, FQGTGA. This sequence joins TRBV7-3 and TRBJ2-3, with 8 bases that match TRBD2. The source material was peripheral blood. The clonotype was recovered from a young man with COVID-19, enrolled during active disease. CDR3 sequence (DNA): TGTGCCAGCAGCCGGACTAGCCTGGGAACAGATACGCAGTATTTT. Protein: CASSRTSLGTDTQYF.